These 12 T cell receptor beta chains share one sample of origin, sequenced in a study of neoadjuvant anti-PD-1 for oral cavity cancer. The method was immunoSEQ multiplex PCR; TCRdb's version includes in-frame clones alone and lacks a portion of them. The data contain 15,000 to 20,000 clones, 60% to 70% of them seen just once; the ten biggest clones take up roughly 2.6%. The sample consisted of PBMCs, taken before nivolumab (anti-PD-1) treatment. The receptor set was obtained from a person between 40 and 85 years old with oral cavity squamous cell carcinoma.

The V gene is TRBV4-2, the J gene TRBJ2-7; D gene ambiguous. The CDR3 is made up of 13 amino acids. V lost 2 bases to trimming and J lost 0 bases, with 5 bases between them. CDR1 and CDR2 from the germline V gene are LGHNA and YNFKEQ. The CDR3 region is CASSQLGSYEQYF. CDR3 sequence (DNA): TGTGCCAGCAGCCAACTGGGCTCCTACGAGCAGTACTTC.

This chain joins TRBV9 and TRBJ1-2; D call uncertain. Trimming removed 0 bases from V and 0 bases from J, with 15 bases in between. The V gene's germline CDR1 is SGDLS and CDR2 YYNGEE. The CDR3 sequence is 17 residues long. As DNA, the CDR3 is TGTGCCAGCAGCGTAGGGATTTGGGAAGGCGCTAACTATGGCTACACCTTC. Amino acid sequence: CASSVGIWEGANYGYTF.

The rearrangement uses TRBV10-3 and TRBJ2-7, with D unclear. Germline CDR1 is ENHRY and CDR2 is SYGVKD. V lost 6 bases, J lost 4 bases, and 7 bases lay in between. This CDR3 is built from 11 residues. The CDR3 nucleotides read TGTGCCATCAGGGAAGAGTACGAGCAGTACTTC. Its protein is CAIREEYEQYF.

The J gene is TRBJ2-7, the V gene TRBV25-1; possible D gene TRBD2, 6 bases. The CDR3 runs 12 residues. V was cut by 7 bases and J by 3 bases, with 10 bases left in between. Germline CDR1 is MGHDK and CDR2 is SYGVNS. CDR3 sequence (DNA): TGTGCCAGCAAAGCCGGGAGCTACGAGCAGTACTTC. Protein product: CASKAGSYEQYF.

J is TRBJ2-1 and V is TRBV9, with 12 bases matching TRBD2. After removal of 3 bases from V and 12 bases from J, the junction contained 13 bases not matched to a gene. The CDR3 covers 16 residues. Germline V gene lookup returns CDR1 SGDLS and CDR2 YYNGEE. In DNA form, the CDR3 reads TGTGCCAGCAGCGCCCCAACGGGACTAGCGGGCCCGGGGCAGTTCTTC. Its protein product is CASSAPTGLAGPGQFF.

The chain's CDR3 is CASSRSGPPDNEQFF. The CDR3 DNA sequence: TGTGCCAGCAGCCGTAGCGGGCCTCCCGACAATGAGCAGTTCTTC. The chain combines TRBV7-3 with TRBJ2-1; 7 nucleotides line up with TRBD2. In germline, CDR1 is SGHTA, CDR2 FQGTGA. The CDR3 is 15 amino acids. The V gene end was trimmed by 5 bases and the J gene end by 5 bases; junction bases not matched to a gene: 9.

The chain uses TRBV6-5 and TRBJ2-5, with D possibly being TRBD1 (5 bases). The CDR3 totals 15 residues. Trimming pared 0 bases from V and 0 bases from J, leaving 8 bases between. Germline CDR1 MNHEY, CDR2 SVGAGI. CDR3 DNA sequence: TGTGCCAGCAGTTACTCCTTAGGGGACCAAGAGACCCAGTACTTC. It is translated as CASSYSLGDQETQYF.

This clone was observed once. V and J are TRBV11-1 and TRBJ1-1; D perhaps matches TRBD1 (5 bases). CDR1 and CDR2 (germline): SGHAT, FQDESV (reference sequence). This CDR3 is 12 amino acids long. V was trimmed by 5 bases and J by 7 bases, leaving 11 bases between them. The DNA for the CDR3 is TGTGCCAGCAGCCCGCGGGACCGTGAAGCTTTCTTT. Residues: CASSPRDREAFF.

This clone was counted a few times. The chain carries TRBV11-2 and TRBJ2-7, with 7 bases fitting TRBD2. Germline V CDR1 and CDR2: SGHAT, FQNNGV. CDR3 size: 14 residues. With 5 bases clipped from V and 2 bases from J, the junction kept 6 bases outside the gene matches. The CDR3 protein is CASSGGDGPYEQYF. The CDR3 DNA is TGTGCCAGCAGCGGGGGGGACGGACCCTACGAGCAGTACTTC.

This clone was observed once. The CDR3 nucleotides read TGTGCCAGCAGCTCTCGACAGTGGGAGAACACTGAAGCTTTCTTT. This translates into CASSSRQWENTEAFF. This rearrangement joins TRBV7-9 to TRBJ1-1, with a weak D call TRBD1 (5 bases). With 4 bases removed from V and 1 base from J, the gap between germline ends came to 13 bases. Germline CDR1 and CDR2: SEHNR and FQNEAQ (reference sequence). The CDR3 runs to 15 residues.

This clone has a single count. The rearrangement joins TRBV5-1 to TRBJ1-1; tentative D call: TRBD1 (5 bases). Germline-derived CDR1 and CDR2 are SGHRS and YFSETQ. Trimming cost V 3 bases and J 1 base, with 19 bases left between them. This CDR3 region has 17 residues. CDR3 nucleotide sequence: TGCGCCAGCAGCTGGCCCAGGGAAAGGGGAGGGAACACTGAAGCTTTCTTT. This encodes CASSWPRERGGNTEAFF.

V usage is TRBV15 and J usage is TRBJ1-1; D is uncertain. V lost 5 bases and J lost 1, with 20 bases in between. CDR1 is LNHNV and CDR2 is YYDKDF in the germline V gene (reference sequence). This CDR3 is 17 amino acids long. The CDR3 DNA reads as TGTGCCACCAGCCCCGCTCGGCGTCCAACCTCGAACACTGAAGCTTTCTTT. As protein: CATSPARRPTSNTEAFF.